These 31 T cell receptor beta chains were all obtained from the same sample, sequenced in a study of cytomegalovirus exposure and HLA in healthy donors (dated by TCRdb to 2016 to 2017). The method was the immunoSEQ multiplex PCR assay. A mixture of 60 forward primers for TCR Vbeta segments and 13 reverse primers for TCR Jbeta segments was used in the multiplex PCR. TCRdb holds this immuneACCESS table with in-frame rearrangements only. Some clones are missing; in checked studies, unresolved V genes explain under half, and the rest has no known cause. Here the sample has 120,000 or so clones; 70% to 80% occur a single time. The top ten constitute 3.4% of the sample. The sample taken for sequencing was PBMCs. All receptors come from a man aged 30 to 45 in good health and CMV-seronegative.

V and J are TRBV6-1 and TRBJ1-2; 11 bases line up with TRBD1. Germline loops: CDR1 MNHNS, CDR2 SASEGT. The CDR3 has 15 residues. After removal of 4 bases from V and 4 bases from J, the junction contained 5 bases not matched to a gene. CDR3 in amino acids: CASSGGTGGGYGYTF. CDR3 sequence (DNA): TGTGCCAGCAGTGGGGGGACAGGGGGTGGCTATGGCTACACCTTC.

This clone was detected a few times. The rearrangement joins TRBV28 to TRBJ1-5; 9 nucleotides match TRBD1. CDR1 is MDHEN and CDR2 is SYDVKM in the germline V gene. The CDR3 covers 16 residues. The V and J ends lost 5 bases and 5 bases, in that order; junction bases with no gene match: 10. The CDR3 DNA reads as TGTGCCAGCAGTCACTCGGGACAGGGCTTCGATCAGCCCCAGCATTTT. This gives the protein CASSHSGQGFDQPQHF. Together with reference TRBV28 and TRBJ1-5, the CDR3 gives the full variable domain: DVKVTQSSRYLVKRTGEKVFLECVQDMDHENMFWYRQDPGLGLRLIYFSYDVKMKEKGDIPEGYSVSREKKERFSLILESASTNQTSMYLCASSHSGQGFDQPQHFGDGTRLSIL.

The sample holds one count of this clone. The rearrangement joins TRBV2 to TRBJ2-3; 11 bases are shared with TRBD2. This CDR3 is 15 amino acids long. J was trimmed by 6 bases and V by 7 bases; bases with no gene match: 9. CDR1 is SNHLY, CDR2 FYNNEI, per germline. The CDR3 loop is CASIFGSGGADTQYF. In DNA, the CDR3 is TGTGCCAGCATTTTTGGTAGCGGGGGGGCGGATACGCAGTATTTT.

This rearrangement joins TRBV5-6 to TRBJ2-2, with 9 bases identical to TRBD2. The germline gives CDR1 SGHDT, CDR2 YYEEEE. This CDR3 region has 17 residues. The V gene end was trimmed by 1 base and the J gene end by 8 bases; junction bases not matched to a gene: 12. CDR3 in DNA: TGTGCCAGCAGCTTGCCCCTTTGGGCTAGCGGGAAAGGGGAGCTGTTTTTT. Translated: CASSLPLWASGKGELFF.

V usage is TRBV5-4 and J usage is TRBJ1-1, with D perhaps TRBD1 (5 bases). V lost 4 bases and J lost 0, with 13 bases in between. This CDR3 contains 15 residues. The germline V gene encodes CDR1 SGHNT and CDR2 YYREEE (reference sequence). CDR3 bases: TGTGCCAGCAGCCCCGGGGGTTTGATGAACACTGAAGCTTTCTTT. This translates into CASSPGGLMNTEAFF. Together with reference TRBV5-4 and TRBJ1-1, the CDR3 gives the full variable domain: ETGVTQSPTHLIKTRGQQVTLRCSSQSGHNTVSWYQQALGQGPQFIFQYYREEENGRGNFPPRFSGLQFPNYSSELNVNALELDDSALYLCASSPGGLMNTEAFFGQGTRLTVV.

The rearrangement joins TRBV7-3 to TRBJ2-1, with D perhaps TRBD2 (6 bases). The CDR3 runs to 14 residues. CDR1 is SGHTA, CDR2 FQGTGA, per germline. Trimming took off 4 bases at V and 10 bases at J, with 17 bases between the two ends. The CDR3 DNA follows: TGTGCCAGCAGCTCGGCGAACCCCGGGAGCGAGCAGTTCTTC. This encodes CASSSANPGSEQFF.

This clone was seen once. This chain joins TRBV5-1 and TRBJ1-2, with 7 nucleotides matching TRBD1. This CDR3 has 15 amino acids. Per the germline V gene, CDR1 is SGHRS and CDR2 is YFSETQ. The trim removed 0 bases at V and 1 base at J, leaving 3 bases unmatched. CDR3 loop: CASSLGPGGNYGYTF. Here the CDR3 DNA reads TGCGCCAGCAGCTTGGGACCAGGGGGTAACTATGGCTACACCTTC.

The rearrangement uses TRBV5-1 and TRBJ2-7; TRBD2 matches 16 bases. Germline V gene data show CDR1 as SGHRS and CDR2 as YFSETQ. The junction had 15 bases not matched to a gene; V was cut back by 3 bases and J by 0 bases. CDR3 size: 21 residues. CDR3 in amino acids: CASSSGRPGLAGGPSSYEQYF. The CDR3 nucleotides are TGCGCCAGCAGCTCGGGACGGCCGGGACTAGCGGGAGGGCCGAGCTCCTACGAGCAGTACTTC.

This clone was counted a single time. The chain joins TRBV5-4 to TRBJ2-3; 8 bases line up with TRBD1. The germline CDR1 and CDR2 sequences are SGHNT and YYREEE (reference sequence). Trimming took 3 bases from V and 1 from J; bases not matched to a gene: 4. This CDR3 has 15 residues. The CDR3 sequence is CASSSGQERTDTQYF. Written as DNA, the CDR3 is TGTGCCAGCAGCTCGGGACAGGAGCGCACAGATACGCAGTATTTT.

This chain uses TRBV27 with TRBJ2-5; 11 nucleotides align to TRBD2. J was trimmed by 4 bases and V by 4 bases; bases with no gene match: 8. CDR1 MNHEY and CDR2 SMNVEV come from the germline V gene (reference sequence). This CDR3 has 16 residues. CDR3 nucleotide sequence: TGTGCCAGCAGTTCTTTGTCTAGCGGGAGGTTAGAGACCCAGTACTTC. This codes for CASSSLSSGRLETQYF.

The rearrangement links TRBV25-1 to TRBJ2-2; D possibly corresponds to TRBD1 (6 bases). In germline, CDR1 is MGHDK, CDR2 SYGVNS. Between the trimmed V and J ends, which lost 2 bases and 5 bases, there was a span of 6 bases. The CDR3 extends over 13 amino acids. CDR3 nucleotide sequence: TGTGCCAGCAGTGAAAGGGGGACCGGGGAGCTGTTTTTT. This sequence encodes CASSERGTGELFF.

The chain uses TRBV6-5 and TRBJ2-2; no firm D call. The CDR3 length is 15 residues. Germline loops: CDR1 MNHEY, CDR2 SVGAGI. V gave up 6 bases and J gave up 0 bases, with 11 bases separating them. CDR3 residues: CASSAGSPNTGELFF. DNA of the CDR3: TGTGCCAGCAGCGCAGGCTCCCCGAACACCGGGGAGCTGTTTTTT.

V gene TRBV7-3 combines with J gene TRBJ2-2; 11 nucleotides agree with TRBD2. The CDR3 is made up of 15 amino acids. Germline CDR1 is SGHTA and CDR2 is FQGTGA. V shed 5 bases and J 5 bases; nucleotides not matched to a gene: 4. The CDR3 protein is CASSRGLAGTGELFF. CDR3 bases: TGTGCCAGCAGCCGTGGACTAGCGGGTACCGGGGAGCTGTTTTTT.

The J gene is TRBJ1-2, the V gene TRBV6-5; D is perhaps TRBD1 (6 bases). The CDR3 length is 15 residues. Per the germline V gene, CDR1 is MNHEY and CDR2 is SVGAGI. Trimming left V 5 bases short and J 0 bases short, with 13 bases between. As DNA, the CDR3 is TGTGCCAGCAGTCGGACAGCTTTAGCTAACTATGGCTACACCTTC. Its protein product is CASSRTALANYGYTF.

This chain links TRBV7-9 with TRBJ2-2; 7 nucleotides line up with TRBD1. V lost 4 bases, J lost 3 bases, and 11 bases stayed unmatched. The CDR3 is 17 residues long. The germline gives CDR1 SEHNR, CDR2 FQNEAQ (reference sequence). In DNA, the CDR3 is TGTGCCAGCAGCTCGAACAGGGGCGGAAGGGACACCGGGGAGCTGTTTTTT. Its protein is CASSSNRGGRDTGELFF.

The chain has TRBV11-3 and TRBJ1-2; D is undetermined. CDR1 is SGHNT and CDR2 is YENEEA in the germline V gene. V was cut by 1 base and J by 0 bases, with 9 bases left in between. The CDR3 totals 15 residues. The CDR3 is CASSLGRRANYGYTF. For the CDR3, the DNA is TGTGCCAGCAGCTTAGGAAGGAGGGCTAACTATGGCTACACCTTC.

V usage is TRBV27 and J usage is TRBJ1-2; possible D gene TRBD1, 5 bases. This CDR3 has 17 amino acids. Trimming removed 4 bases from V and 7 bases from J, with 25 bases in between. Per the germline V gene, CDR1 is MNHEY and CDR2 is SMNVEV (reference sequence). CDR3 coding DNA: TGTGCCAGCAGTTCTTCCCCGAGACACCAAATCCAGGGTGGCTACACCTTC. Translated: CASSSSPRHQIQGGYTF.

The chain uses TRBV7-2 and TRBJ2-3, with D perhaps matching TRBD2 (5 bases). V was trimmed by 6 bases and J by 5 bases, leaving 15 bases between them. The CDR3 loop spans 14 amino acids. Germline V lookup: CDR1 SGHTA, CDR2 FQGNSA. The chain's CDR3 is CASSFTGYLDTQYF. CDR3 sequence (DNA): TGTGCCAGCAGTTTTACGGGGTATCTAGATACGCAGTATTTT.

This clone turned up a few times. This chain uses TRBV11-1 with TRBJ1-1; weak D call: TRBD1 (6 bases). V lost 6 bases and J lost 6, with 17 bases in between. There are 14 residues in the CDR3. The germline gives CDR1 SGHAT, CDR2 FQDESV (reference sequence). The CDR3 nucleotides are TGTGCCAGCAGAGGACAGCTCAATTTGGCTGAAGCTTTCTTT. It translates to CASRGQLNLAEAFF.

This rearrangement joins TRBV19 to TRBJ2-3; no definite D call. CDR1 LNHDA and CDR2 SQIVND come from the germline V gene (reference sequence). Trimming shortened V by 2 bases and J by 3 bases, and 9 bases separated the two germline ends. The CDR3 loop spans 14 amino acids. CDR3 region: CASSISSRTDTQYF. In DNA, the CDR3 is TGTGCCAGTAGTATATCCAGTCGTACAGATACGCAGTATTTT.

The rearrangement uses TRBV6-5 and TRBJ1-2, with D tentatively TRBD1 (5 bases). CDR3 length: 12 residues. The V and J ends lost 10 bases and 6 bases respectively, with 15 bases between them. Germline CDR1 is MNHEY and CDR2 is SVGAGI. The CDR3 DNA is TGTGCCACTCAGGACAAATTAGATGGCTACACCTTC. Amino acid sequence: CATQDKLDGYTF.

The chain has TRBV5-1 and TRBJ1-6; TRBD1 might be the D (5 bases). Trimming took off 0 bases at V and 10 bases at J, with 14 bases between the two ends. Looked up from germline, CDR1 is SGHRS and CDR2 is YFSETQ. There are 15 residues in the CDR3. Here the CDR3 DNA reads TGCGCCAGCAGCTTGGATGGAGGGGTCGGGTCACCCCTCCACTTT. It translates to CASSLDGGVGSPLHF.

The CDR3 DNA is TGTGCCATCAGTGAGTCATTGGCCTACACTGAAGCTTTCTTT. It codes for CAISESLAYTEAFF. The chain carries TRBV10-3 and TRBJ1-1; D is unclear. The CDR3 is made up of 14 amino acids. Trimming stripped 0 bases from V and 3 bases from J, with 8 bases between. CDR1 and CDR2 from the germline V gene are ENHRY and SYGVKD.

The V and J genes are TRBV18 and TRBJ2-5, with D perhaps TRBD1 (6 bases). Germline-derived CDR1 and CDR2 are KGHSH and LQKENI. V was clipped by 1 base and J by 2 bases, with 8 bases between them. This CDR3 has 14 residues. The DNA of the CDR3 is TGTGCCAGCTCACCACTTGGACAGCAAGAGACCCAGTACTTC. It is translated as CASSPLGQQETQYF.

The chain couples TRBV28 to TRBJ1-5, with TRBD1 matching 7 bases. Trimming cost V 10 bases and J 3 bases; bases outside gene matches: 6. The CDR3 has 13 amino acids. Germline CDR1 MDHEN, CDR2 SYDVKM. The CDR3 region has the DNA TGTGCCACACAGGGGATATTCAATCAGCCCCAGCATTTT. Its protein is CATQGIFNQPQHF.

There are a few counts of this clone. The rearrangement links TRBV18 to TRBJ1-5; the D gene is possibly TRBD1 (6 bases). Germline V gene data show CDR1 as KGHSH and CDR2 as LQKENI. The CDR3 is 18 amino acids. V was pared by 3 bases and J by 6 bases, with 24 bases between. This CDR3 reads CASSPMGQGSSRSQPQHF. In DNA, the CDR3 is TGTGCCAGCTCACCTATGGGGCAGGGGTCATCAAGGAGTCAGCCCCAGCATTTT.

This clone was detected only a few times. The chain carries TRBV28 and TRBJ1-5, with D unclear. The CDR3 is 12 residues long. Trimming pared 6 bases from V and 4 bases from J, leaving 7 bases between. Germline assignment: CDR1 MDHEN and CDR2 SYDVKM. CDR3 nucleotide sequence: TGTGCCAGCAGAGAAACAAATCAGCCCCAGCATTTT. This encodes CASRETNQPQHF.

V usage is TRBV28 and J usage is TRBJ1-1; D gene ambiguous. This CDR3 has 15 residues. The germline V gene has CDR1 MDHEN and CDR2 SYDVKM. Trimming removed 6 bases at V and 5 bases at J, with 19 bases between. The CDR3 coding sequence is TGTGCCAGCAGCCCACCGGGGTCCCCCGAGACTGAAGCTTTCTTT. Protein: CASSPPGSPETEAFF.

This clone has a single count. The gene calls are TRBV6-6 and TRBJ2-4; no definite D call. V was clipped by 0 bases and J by 8 bases, with 5 bases between them. Per the germline V gene, CDR1 is MNHNY and CDR2 is SVGAGI (reference sequence). This CDR3 comprises 12 residues. The CDR3 region is CASSYSRDIQYF. The DNA of the CDR3 is TGTGCCAGCAGTTACTCTCGGGACATTCAGTACTTC.

V and J are TRBV28 and TRBJ2-1; 9 positions match TRBD2. J was trimmed by 7 bases and V by 4 bases; bases with no gene match: 11. The CDR3 length is 16 residues. Per germline, CDR1 MDHEN and CDR2 SYDVKM. This CDR3 is CASSSDAGGTMNEQFF. As DNA, the CDR3 is TGTGCCAGCAGTTCTGATGCGGGAGGGACGATGAATGAGCAGTTCTTC. Supplemented by reference TRBV28 and TRBJ2-1, the full variable domain reads DVKVTQSSRYLVKRTGEKVFLECVQDMDHENMFWYRQDPGLGLRLIYFSYDVKMKEKGDIPEGYSVSREKKERFSLILESASTNQTSMYLCASSSDAGGTMNEQFFGPGTRLTVL.

The rearrangement links TRBV7-6 to TRBJ1-1; D is unclear. V lost 2 bases and J 6 bases, leaving 10 bases between the germline ends. The germline V gene encodes CDR1 SGHVS and CDR2 FNYEAQ. This CDR3 contains 13 residues. The CDR3 loop is CASSLSGYSEAFF. The CDR3 DNA sequence: TGTGCCAGCAGCTTATCCGGTTACTCTGAAGCTTTCTTT.